The T cell receptor (beta chain) under discussion was sequenced for a study of beta chain features in type 1 diabetes. The whole isolated RNA underwent reverse transcription, so sequencing captured expressed TCRB transcripts. Clones were sequenced by immunoSEQ multiplex PCR, and TCRdb holds only the in-frame ones, with some missing. There are roughly 700,000 clones in the sample; 13% occur only once, and 0.022% lies in the top ten. To note about this clone: Its antigen remains unidentified.

With V trimmed by 1 base and J by 8 bases, 4 bases remained unmatched. This CDR3 region has 16 residues. Germline CDR1 reads SNHLY; CDR2 reads FYNNEI. Findings and limits, study-wide: In type 1 diabetes patients, VDJ junctions had fewer insertions; deletions at these junctions were more frequent. People with Type 1 diabetes carried modestly yet significantly shorter TCRB CDR3s in all four CD4+ subsets. Patients and controls would share equally any PCR tilt toward shorter templates.

This sequence joins TRBV2 and TRBJ2-1; 14 bases are shared with TRBD2. Sequencing input: naive CD4+ T cells from blood. The receptor's source is a man aged 18-30 years with type 1 diabetes. CDR3 sequence reads: CASSEGLAGGIDEQFF. The CDR3 nucleotides are TGTGCCAGCAGTGAAGGACTAGCGGGGGGGATCGATGAGCAGTTCTTC.